The next 22 T cell receptor beta chains were all read from a single sample in a study of blood T cell repertoires in COVID-19. Some clones are missing from TCRdb's copy, which holds only in-frame ones; the method was immunoSEQ multiplex PCR. The sample lists 20,000 to 30,000 clones, around nine tenths occurring once. The sequenced sample consisted of peripheral blood. The receptors originated from a human donor in a cohort sampled during active COVID-19.

V usage is TRBV5-1 and J usage is TRBJ1-4; TRBD1 aligns across 8 bases. CDR1 is SGHRS and CDR2 is YFSETQ in the germline V gene. There are 15 residues in the CDR3. The J segment lost 4 bases and the V segment lost 0 bases, leaving 2 bases of the junction unmatched. CDR3 nucleotide sequence: TGCGCCAGCAGCTTGGCAGGGGGCGTTAATGAAAAACTGTTTTTT. It codes for CASSLAGGVNEKLFF.

Here the CDR3 DNA reads TGCGCCAGCAGCTTGGCGGGGGAGAACACTGAAGCTTTCTTT. Encoded protein: CASSLAGENTEAFF. The chain uses TRBV5-1 and TRBJ1-1; a possible D gene is TRBD1 (5 bases). CDR3 length: 14 residues. Germline assignment: CDR1 SGHRS and CDR2 YFSETQ. The V end lost 0 bases, the J end lost 1 base, and 7 bases lay between the germline ends.

This clone has a single count. The gene calls are TRBV28 and TRBJ1-1; D possibly corresponds to TRBD1 (6 bases). V was trimmed by 7 bases and J by 3 bases, leaving 21 bases between them. Germline CDR1 is MDHEN and CDR2 is SYDVKM. The CDR3 sequence is 16 residues long. The CDR3 bases are TGTGCCAGCATCTATAGAGGCAGGGGTAGGGACACTGAAGCTTTCTTT. Its translation: CASIYRGRGRDTEAFF.

The CDR3 region has the DNA TGCGCCAGCGGCAAGCCTGAGGGCGGGGAGCTGTTTTTT. As protein: CASGKPEGGELFF. This rearrangement joins TRBV10-1 to TRBJ2-2; D perhaps matches TRBD2 (5 bases). The CDR3 is 13 amino acids. Germline-derived CDR1 and CDR2 are WNHNN and SYGVQD (reference sequence). Trimming stripped 8 bases from V and 7 bases from J, with 14 bases between.

The V and J genes are TRBV11-2 and TRBJ2-7; 11 bases line up with TRBD2. This CDR3 contains 17 residues. Germline-derived CDR1 and CDR2 are SGHAT and FQNNGV. V dropped 5 bases and J dropped 3; count of bases not matched to a gene: 12. This CDR3 is CASSPLLTSGVFYEQYF. The DNA for the CDR3 is TGTGCCAGCAGCCCCCTACTGACTAGCGGGGTATTCTACGAGCAGTACTTC.

This clone was counted a single time. The chain uses TRBV19 and TRBJ2-3, with TRBD2 identical over 15 bases. The V and J ends lost 4 bases and 3 bases, in that order; junction bases with no gene match: 11. This CDR3 comprises 19 residues. Germline loops: CDR1 LNHDA, CDR2 SQIVND (reference sequence). The CDR3 is CASSRVDGLAGGPTDTQYF. In nucleotides, the CDR3 is TGTGCCAGTAGTAGGGTCGACGGACTAGCGGGGGGGCCGACAGATACGCAGTATTTT. Based on the CDR3 plus reference TRBV19 and TRBJ2-3, the full variable domain is DGGITQSPKYLFRKEGQNVTLSCEQNLNHDAMYWYRQDPGQGLRLIYYSQIVNDFQKGDIAEGYSVSREKKESFPLTVTSAQKNPTAFYLCASSRVDGLAGGPTDTQYFGPGTRLTVL.

The rearrangement links TRBV7-6 to TRBJ2-1; TRBD2 agrees at 9 bases. The CDR3 extends over 15 amino acids. Germline assignment: CDR1 SGHVS and CDR2 FNYEAQ. The V segment lost 6 bases and the J segment 2 bases; nucleotides outside the gene matches: 5. The CDR3 region has the DNA TGTGCCAGCAGACCTAGCGGGAATACCTACAATGAGCAGTTCTTC. Translated: CASRPSGNTYNEQFF.

This chain links TRBV28 with TRBJ1-1, with TRBD1 identical over 8 bases. Germline CDR1 and CDR2: MDHEN and SYDVKM. The CDR3 is made up of 14 amino acids. V was pared by 6 bases and J by 0 bases, with 3 bases of the junction left unmatched. CDR3 protein: CASRGQVMNTEAFF. CDR3 coding DNA: TGTGCCAGCAGGGGACAGGTGATGAACACTGAAGCTTTCTTT.

The chain carries TRBV4-1 and TRBJ2-1; TRBD2 might be the D (5 bases). The V and J ends lost 0 bases and 3 bases respectively, with 9 bases between them. Germline V lookup: CDR1 MGHRA, CDR2 YSYEKL. This CDR3 comprises 15 residues. This CDR3 is CASSQDQAGYNEQFF. CDR3 nucleotides: TGCGCCAGCAGCCAAGATCAGGCGGGCTACAATGAGCAGTTCTTC.

V and J are TRBV18 and TRBJ2-5, with D hard to call. The V and J ends lost 4 bases and 3 bases respectively, with 9 bases between them. This CDR3 region has 13 residues. Germline V lookup: CDR1 KGHSH, CDR2 LQKENI. CDR3 sequence (DNA): TGTGCCAGCTCACTAACTACAAAAGAGACCCAGTACTTC. It codes for CASSLTTKETQYF.

There are a few counts of this clone. One base away lies a much larger clone, so this may be a sequencing read error. This specimen includes other DNA sequences encoding the same CDR3. The rearrangement uses TRBV6-5 and TRBJ1-5; TRBD1 is a possible D gene (6 bases). CDR3 length: 15 amino acids. The germline V and J ends were trimmed by 0 bases and 1 base, with 7 bases remaining between them. Germline CDR1 is MNHEY and CDR2 is SVGAGI. CDR3 region: CASSYSRGSNQPQHF. In DNA form, the CDR3 reads TGTGCCAGCAGTTACTCGAGGGGGAGCAATCAGCCCCAGCATTTT.

J is TRBJ2-1 and V is TRBV5-4; 9 positions match TRBD2. Germline CDR1 is SGHNT and CDR2 is YYREEE (reference sequence). The V segment lost 4 bases and the J segment 2 bases; nucleotides outside the gene matches: 4. There are 15 residues in the CDR3. CDR3 in DNA: TGTGCCAGCAGCCTGACTAGCGGAGCCTACAATGAGCAGTTCTTC. This encodes CASSLTSGAYNEQFF. The variable domain in full, with the rest retrieved from reference TRBV5-4 and TRBJ2-1, is ETGVTQSPTHLIKTRGQQVTLRCSSQSGHNTVSWYQQALGQGPQFIFQYYREEENGRGNFPPRFSGLQFPNYSSELNVNALELDDSALYLCASSLTSGAYNEQFFGPGTRLTVL.

The chain links TRBV30 to TRBJ1-3; D gene uncertain. CDR3 length: 14 amino acids. Germline CDR1 reads GTSNPN; CDR2 reads SVGIG (reference sequence). V lost 0 bases, J lost 2 bases, and 8 bases lay in between. CDR3 DNA sequence: TGTGCCTGGAGTGTCCCAGGCGCTGGAAACACCATATATTTT. This gives the protein CAWSVPGAGNTIYF. The full variable domain, in which reference TRBV30 and TRBJ1-3 provide the parts outside the CDR3, is SQTIHQWPATLVQPVGSPLSLECTVEGTSNPNLYWYRQAAGRGLQLLFYSVGIGQISSEVPQNLSASRPQDRQFILSSKKLLLSDSGFYLCAWSVPGAGNTIYFGEGSWLTVV.

The rearrangement joins TRBV30 to TRBJ1-2, with D tentatively TRBD1 (5 bases). The CDR3 totals 16 residues. Trimming shortened V by 0 bases and J by 4 bases, and 18 bases separated the two germline ends. Per the germline V gene, CDR1 is GTSNPN and CDR2 is SVGIG (reference sequence). CDR3 in amino acids: CAWSVKSGGKAYGYTF. The CDR3 nucleotides read TGTGCCTGGAGTGTAAAGAGCGGGGGAAAGGCCTATGGCTACACCTTC.

J is TRBJ2-5 and V is TRBV10-1; 10 bases are a match to TRBD1. The CDR3 totals 15 residues. After removal of 6 bases from V and 4 bases from J, the junction contained 8 bases not matched to a gene. Germline assignment: CDR1 WNHNN and CDR2 SYGVQD (reference sequence). CDR3 sequence reads: CASSLGQGWGETQYF. In DNA, the CDR3 is TGCGCCAGCAGCCTGGGACAGGGGTGGGGAGAGACCCAGTACTTC.

The sample holds one count of this clone. The J gene is TRBJ2-3, the V gene TRBV7-9; the match to TRBD2 covers 8 bases. Germline CDR1 SEHNR, CDR2 FQNEAQ (reference sequence). The CDR3 is made up of 16 amino acids. Unmatched junction bases numbered 4, after V lost 0 bases and J lost 2 bases. The CDR3 region is CASSLATSGVTDTQYF. Written as DNA, the CDR3 is TGTGCCAGCAGCTTAGCAACTAGCGGAGTCACAGATACGCAGTATTTT.

In this sample, this clone turned up once. V is TRBV10-3 and J is TRBJ1-4; 10 nucleotides agree with TRBD1. Germline V gives CDR1 ENHRY, CDR2 SYGVKD. The CDR3 consists of 13 residues. With 5 bases clipped from V and 8 bases from J, the junction kept 2 bases outside the gene matches. CDR3 DNA: TGTGCCATCAGTACGGGACAGGGGGAAAAACTGTTTTTT. Protein product: CAISTGQGEKLFF.

This chain joins TRBV7-2 and TRBJ2-1; no firm D call. CDR3 length equals 15 residues. V was trimmed by 2 bases and J by 0 bases, leaving 8 bases between them. Germline loops: CDR1 SGHTA, CDR2 FQGNSA. CDR3 nucleotides: TGTGCCAGCAGCTTATCGAGTCTCTCCTACAATGAGCAGTTCTTC. Its protein product is CASSLSSLSYNEQFF.

The chain joins TRBV7-8 to TRBJ2-7, with TRBD2 matching 7 bases. This CDR3 comprises 15 residues. V gave up 5 bases and J gave up 3 bases; unmatched junction bases: 10. Germline CDR1 SGHVS, CDR2 FQNEAQ. CDR3 protein: CASSPVGGSNYEQYF. CDR3 DNA sequence: TGTGCCAGCAGCCCAGTCGGGGGGAGCAACTACGAGCAGTACTTC.

V usage is TRBV28 and J usage is TRBJ1-6; TRBD1 matches 8 bases. The CDR3 length is 15 residues. CDR1 MDHEN and CDR2 SYDVKM come from the germline V gene. Unmatched junction bases numbered 5, after V lost 5 bases and J lost 5 bases. The CDR3 region is CASSALDRDNSPLHF. Here the CDR3 DNA reads TGTGCCAGCAGTGCCCTGGACAGGGATAATTCACCCCTCCACTTT. Based on the CDR3 plus reference TRBV28 and TRBJ1-6, the full variable domain is DVKVTQSSRYLVKRTGEKVFLECVQDMDHENMFWYRQDPGLGLRLIYFSYDVKMKEKGDIPEGYSVSREKKERFSLILESASTNQTSMYLCASSALDRDNSPLHFGNGTRLTVT.

The chain joins TRBV4-1 to TRBJ1-4; tentative D call: TRBD1 (6 bases). V was cut by 0 bases and J by 2 bases, with 13 bases left in between. The CDR3 is 17 amino acids. Germline-derived CDR1 and CDR2 are MGHRA and YSYEKL. In DNA form, the CDR3 reads TGCGCCAGCAGCCAAGATCTGGGGGCCGTCACTAATGAAAAACTGTTTTTT. This gives the protein CASSQDLGAVTNEKLFF.

The rearrangement joins TRBV2 to TRBJ2-1; D might be TRBD2 (7 bases). CDR1 and CDR2 from the germline V gene are SNHLY and FYNNEI. Trimming cost V 7 bases and J 5 bases, with 15 bases left between them. This CDR3 is built from 14 residues. CDR3 coding DNA: TGTGCCAGCAAAGTCTCGGGGGGCCACAATGAGCAGTTCTTC. It codes for CASKVSGGHNEQFF.